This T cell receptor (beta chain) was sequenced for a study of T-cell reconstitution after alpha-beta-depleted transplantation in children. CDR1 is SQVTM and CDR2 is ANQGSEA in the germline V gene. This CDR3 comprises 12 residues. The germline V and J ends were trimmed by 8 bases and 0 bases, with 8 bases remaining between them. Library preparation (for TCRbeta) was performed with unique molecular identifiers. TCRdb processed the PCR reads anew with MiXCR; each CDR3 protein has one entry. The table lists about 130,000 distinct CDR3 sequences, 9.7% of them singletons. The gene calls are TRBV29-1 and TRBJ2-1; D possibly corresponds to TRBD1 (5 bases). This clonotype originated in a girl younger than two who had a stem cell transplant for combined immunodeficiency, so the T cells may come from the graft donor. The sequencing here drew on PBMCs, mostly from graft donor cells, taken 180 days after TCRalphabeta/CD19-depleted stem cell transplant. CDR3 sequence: CSSRDSYNEQFF. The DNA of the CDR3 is TGCAGCTCCAGGGACTCCTACAATGAGCAGTTCTTC.